These 30 T cell receptor beta chains were sequenced from one sample in a study of shared clonotypes between healthy human individuals. Produced via immunoSEQ multiplex PCR; TCRdb's table is partial and in-frame only. Of about 610,000 clones in the sample, 95% to 97% were seen once. CD45RO-negative, CCR7-positively selected cells formed the naive CD8 fraction, excluding terminally differentiated effector memory CD45RA+ cells. The sequenced material came from naive CD8+ T cells sorted from blood. These receptors all stem from a woman younger than 45 in good health.

The chain recombines TRBV5-6 with TRBJ2-5; 8 bases are a match to TRBD2. The length of the CDR3 is 14 residues. V dropped 0 bases and J dropped 5; count of bases not matched to a gene: 3. Germline CDR1 is SGHDT and CDR2 is YYEEEE. DNA of the CDR3: TGTGCCAGCAGCTTGGCGGGAGGGCCGGAGACCCAGTACTTC. It codes for CASSLAGGPETQYF.

This chain uses TRBV5-4 with TRBJ2-1, with 8 bases identical to TRBD2. With 1 base clipped from V and 7 bases from J, the junction kept 13 bases outside the gene matches. This CDR3 region has 17 residues. Germline V gives CDR1 SGHNT, CDR2 YYREEE (reference sequence). The CDR3 loop reads CASSLRTGGRAVNEQFF. The CDR3 DNA reads TGTGCCAGCAGCTTGCGGACGGGAGGGAGGGCCGTAAATGAGCAGTTCTTC. Using reference TRBV5-4 and TRBJ2-1 for the parts outside the CDR3, the full variable domain is ETGVTQSPTHLIKTRGQQVTLRCSSQSGHNTVSWYQQALGQGPQFIFQYYREEENGRGNFPPRFSGLQFPNYSSELNVNALELDDSALYLCASSLRTGGRAVNEQFFGPGTRLTVL.

The CDR3 DNA sequence: TGTGCCAGCGGAGGGACACCCAGCAGCAATCAGCCCCAGCATTTT. Translated: CASGGTPSSNQPQHF. V usage is TRBV6-1 and J usage is TRBJ1-5, with a possible D match to TRBD1 (6 bases). The germline V gene encodes CDR1 MNHNS and CDR2 SASEGT. V gave up 8 bases and J gave up 1 base, with 15 bases separating them. The CDR3 covers 15 residues.

The V call is TRBV5-4, the J call TRBJ1-1; the D gene is possibly TRBD1 (6 bases). The CDR3 extends over 13 amino acids. In germline, CDR1 is SGHNT, CDR2 YYREEE (reference sequence). The ends were cut back, 6 bases at V and 0 bases at J, with 9 bases in the middle. The CDR3 loop is CASNTGMNTEAFF. In nucleotides, the CDR3 is TGTGCCAGCAATACAGGGATGAACACTGAAGCTTTCTTT.

In the case of this clone: Other DNA variants within this sample encode the same CDR3. The CDR3 loop reads CASSLSDEQYF. In DNA form, the CDR3 reads TGTGCCAGCAGCTTATCTGACGAGCAGTACTTC. V usage is TRBV7-9 and J usage is TRBJ2-7; D unclear. The CDR3 length is 11 residues. With 2 bases removed from V and 5 bases from J, the gap between germline ends came to 4 bases. The V gene's germline CDR1 is SEHNR and CDR2 FQNEAQ (reference sequence).

The V gene is TRBV7-9, the J gene TRBJ2-7; TRBD2 matches 8 bases. The germline V gene encodes CDR1 SEHNR and CDR2 FQNEAQ (reference sequence). The CDR3 is 15 amino acids. Germline trimming cut 4 bases from V and 7 bases from J; bases unmatched to any gene: 12. The CDR3 nucleotides are TGTGCCAGCAGCTCCCCGCGGGGGGCGGCATGGGAGCAGTACTTC. It is translated as CASSSPRGAAWEQYF.

As regards this clone: Other DNA variants within this sample encode the same CDR3. The V gene is TRBV27, the J gene TRBJ2-7; TRBD1 aligns across 8 bases. The germline V gene has CDR1 MNHEY and CDR2 SMNVEV (reference sequence). V lost 5 bases and J lost 3; bases outside the gene matches: 3. The CDR3 consists of 13 residues. The CDR3 DNA is TGTGCCAGCAGTCCGGGGACAGGCTACGAGCAGTACTTC. This encodes CASSPGTGYEQYF.

The rearrangement joins TRBV9 to TRBJ2-1; 9 bases map to TRBD2. The CDR3 runs 16 residues. The trim removed 2 bases at V and 4 bases at J, leaving 7 bases unmatched. Germline assignment: CDR1 SGDLS and CDR2 YYNGEE. CDR3 sequence (DNA): TGTGCCAGCAGCGTTAGCGGGAGCGATCGGTACAATGAGCAGTTCTTC. This translates into CASSVSGSDRYNEQFF.

The chain employs TRBV4-1 and TRBJ2-1; either TRBD1 or TRBD2 may supply D (5 bases each). The CDR3 runs 15 residues. Per germline, CDR1 MGHRA and CDR2 YSYEKL. Trimming cost V 0 bases and J 4 bases, with 10 bases left between them. The CDR3 coding sequence is TGCGCCAGCAGCCAAGATGGGACCCCTTACAATGAGCAGTTCTTC. Its translation: CASSQDGTPYNEQFF.

This chain uses TRBV5-1 with TRBJ1-1, with a possible D match to TRBD1 (5 bases). The CDR3 is 14 residues long. Germline V gene lookup returns CDR1 SGHRS and CDR2 YFSETQ. V lost 7 bases, J lost 3 bases, and 16 bases lay in between. The CDR3 DNA sequence: TGCGCCAGCCGTTTAGAGGGGTATGACACTGAAGCTTTCTTT. Amino acid sequence: CASRLEGYDTEAFF. The whole variable domain, remainder taken from reference TRBV5-1 and TRBJ1-1, is KAGVTQTPRYLIKTRGQQVTLSCSPISGHRSVSWYQQTPGQGLQFLFEYFSETQRNKGNFPGRFSGRQFSNSRSEMNVSTLELGDSALYLCASRLEGYDTEAFFGQGTRLTVV.

This rearrangement joins TRBV15 to TRBJ1-1, with a weak D call TRBD1 (5 bases). Germline V gives CDR1 LNHNV, CDR2 YYDKDF (reference sequence). The V end was cut by 7 bases, the J end by 1 base, with 19 bases between. This CDR3 spans 16 amino acids. CDR3 DNA: TGTGCCACCAACCGCTTTGGTTCGGGGGGGAACACTGAAGCTTTCTTT. Its protein is CATNRFGSGGNTEAFF.

The rearrangement uses TRBV6-5 and TRBJ1-2; D is unclear. Between the trimmed V and J ends, which lost 4 bases and 8 bases, there was a span of 11 bases. The CDR3 loop spans 12 amino acids. CDR1 MNHEY and CDR2 SVGAGI come from the germline V gene. This chain's CDR3 is CASSLGAEGYTF. In nucleotides, the CDR3 is TGTGCCAGCAGTTTAGGAGCAGAAGGCTACACCTTC.

This chain connects TRBV27 to TRBJ2-7; no definite D call. This CDR3 is 13 amino acids long. Trimming cost V 4 bases and J 2 bases, with 9 bases left between them. Germline lookup yields CDR1 MNHEY and CDR2 SMNVEV (reference sequence). The CDR3 DNA reads as TGTGCCAGCAGTTCCCTCGAGCCCTACGAGCAGTACTTC. It yields the protein CASSSLEPYEQYF.

The chain couples TRBV27 to TRBJ2-5; unclear D gene. TRBJ2-7 matches the DNA end more closely, so the J call is doubtful. Germline-derived CDR1 and CDR2 are MNHEY and SMNVEV (reference sequence). This CDR3 contains 14 residues. CDR3 amino acids: CASSLWPGFDEQYF. CDR3 sequence (DNA): TGTGCCAGCAGTTTATGGCCCGGGTTCGACGAGCAGTACTTC.

The chain uses TRBV7-8 and TRBJ2-1; either TRBD1 or TRBD2 may supply D (7 bases each). V was trimmed by 2 bases and J by 3 bases, leaving 14 bases between them. The germline gives CDR1 SGHVS, CDR2 FQNEAQ. The CDR3 has 16 amino acids. The CDR3 sequence is CASSLSSRGGYNEQFF. Here the CDR3 DNA reads TGTGCCAGCAGCTTATCTAGCAGGGGGGGCTACAATGAGCAGTTCTTC. Combining the CDR3 with reference TRBV7-8 and TRBJ2-1 gives the whole variable domain GAGVSQSPRYKVAKRGQDVALRCDPISGHVSLFWYQQALGQGPEFLTYFQNEAQLDKSGLPSDRFFAERPEGSVSTLKIQRTQQEDSAVYLCASSLSSRGGYNEQFFGPGTRLTVL.

The chain joins TRBV6-4 to TRBJ2-1, with TRBD1 matching over 12 bases. Germline V gene sequence: CDR1 MRHNA, CDR2 SNTAGT. V lost 6 bases to trimming and J lost 7 bases; unmatched junction nucleotides: 4. The CDR3 is 14 residues long. CDR3 amino acids: CASRGQGASNEQFF. The CDR3 bases are TGTGCCAGCAGGGGACAGGGGGCATCGAATGAGCAGTTCTTC.

The V and J genes are TRBV27 and TRBJ2-1; 8 bases line up with TRBD1. The trim removed 7 bases at V and 3 bases at J, leaving 8 bases unmatched. The CDR3 is made up of 15 amino acids. Germline V gene data show CDR1 as MNHEY and CDR2 as SMNVEV (reference sequence). CDR3 bases: TGTGCCAGCACTTCTAAACAGGGGGGCTACAATGAGCAGTTCTTC. It translates to CASTSKQGGYNEQFF.

CDR3 bases: TGTGCCAGCAGCTCCCCGGGACTAGAGGAAGAGACCCAGTACTTC. This gives the protein CASSSPGLEEETQYF. The chain combines TRBV13 with TRBJ2-5, with 8 bases identical to TRBD2. J lost 3 bases, V lost 4 bases, and 7 bases had no gene match. The germline CDR1 and CDR2 sequences are PRHDT and FYEKMQ (reference sequence). The length of the CDR3 is 15 residues.

This rearrangement joins TRBV5-6 to TRBJ1-5; D gene unclear. Germline loops: CDR1 SGHDT, CDR2 YYEEEE. The CDR3 loop spans 14 amino acids. With 0 bases removed from V and 3 bases from J, the gap between germline ends came to 7 bases. The CDR3 coding sequence is TGTGCCAGCAGCTTGGGAGGGAACAATCAGCCCCAGCATTTT. Translation gives CASSLGGNNQPQHF.

This clone has a single count. V usage is TRBV4-1 and J usage is TRBJ2-7, with D uncertain. The CDR3 covers 14 residues. V dropped 1 base and J dropped 2 bases, with 9 bases sitting between them. Germline assignment: CDR1 MGHRA and CDR2 YSYEKL. For the CDR3, the DNA is TGCGCCAGCAGCCAAGGACCGGTAACCTACGAGCAGTACTTC. Protein: CASSQGPVTYEQYF.

The J gene is TRBJ2-7, the V gene TRBV7-9, with D unresolved. The germline V gene has CDR1 SEHNR and CDR2 FQNEAQ (reference sequence). CDR3 length: 13 amino acids. V was pared by 1 base and J by 6 bases, with 10 bases between. In DNA, the CDR3 is TGTGCCAGCAGCTTAGATACGGTTGGCGAGCAGTACTTC. Amino acid sequence: CASSLDTVGEQYF.

This chain connects TRBV30 to TRBJ2-6; TRBD1 might be the D (6 bases). CDR1 is GTSNPN, CDR2 SVGIG, per germline (reference sequence). V dropped 3 bases and J dropped 0 bases, with 15 bases sitting between them. The CDR3 extends over 17 amino acids. The CDR3 protein is CAWRRQVLSSGANVLTF. CDR3 DNA: TGTGCCTGGAGGAGACAGGTTCTGAGCTCTGGGGCCAACGTCCTGACTTTC.

V and J are TRBV19 and TRBJ2-7; TRBD1 might be the D (6 bases). V lost 4 bases and J 3 bases, leaving 10 bases between the germline ends. The CDR3 contains 13 residues. Per the germline V gene, CDR1 is LNHDA and CDR2 is SQIVND (reference sequence). The CDR3 coding sequence is TGTGCCAGTAGTACGGGACACTTCTACGAGCAGTACTTC. Its translation is CASSTGHFYEQYF. Variable domain in full (rest from reference TRBV19 and TRBJ2-7): DGGITQSPKYLFRKEGQNVTLSCEQNLNHDAMYWYRQDPGQGLRLIYYSQIVNDFQKGDIAEGYSVSREKKESFPLTVTSAQKNPTAFYLCASSTGHFYEQYFGPGTRLTVT.

The chain has TRBV5-1 and TRBJ1-2, with 8 bases aligning to TRBD1. Per the germline V gene, CDR1 is SGHRS and CDR2 is YFSETQ. Germline trimming cut 5 bases from V and 4 bases from J; bases unmatched to any gene: 10. There are 15 residues in the CDR3. CDR3 sequence reads: CASRTPGTGLYGYTF. The CDR3 bases are TGCGCCAGCAGAACTCCCGGGACAGGTCTCTATGGCTACACCTTC.

The rearrangement uses TRBV28 and TRBJ2-7; 7 nucleotides match TRBD2. V dropped 5 bases and J dropped 4; count of bases not matched to a gene: 11. CDR1 is MDHEN and CDR2 is SYDVKM in the germline V gene. The CDR3 is 15 residues long. The CDR3 sequence: CASSPPSERGYEQYF. In DNA form, the CDR3 reads TGTGCCAGCAGTCCCCCGTCCGAGCGGGGTTACGAGCAGTACTTC. Based on the CDR3 plus reference TRBV28 and TRBJ2-7, the full variable domain is DVKVTQSSRYLVKRTGEKVFLECVQDMDHENMFWYRQDPGLGLRLIYFSYDVKMKEKGDIPEGYSVSREKKERFSLILESASTNQTSMYLCASSPPSERGYEQYFGPGTRLTVT.

This chain links TRBV2 with TRBJ2-3; TRBD2 aligns across 7 bases. CDR1 is SNHLY and CDR2 is FYNNEI in the germline V gene. V dropped 1 base and J dropped 2; count of bases not matched to a gene: 6. The CDR3 length is 16 residues. The CDR3 here is CASSEGSGAPTDTQYF. Written as DNA, the CDR3 is TGTGCCAGCAGTGAAGGGAGCGGGGCCCCCACAGATACGCAGTATTTT.

V is TRBV5-1 and J is TRBJ1-2; D perhaps matches TRBD1 (5 bases). In germline, CDR1 is SGHRS, CDR2 YFSETQ. The CDR3 is 13 residues long. Trimming cost V 3 bases and J 3 bases, with 9 bases left between them. The CDR3 loop is CASSSRDYYGYTF. The CDR3 DNA reads TGCGCCAGCAGCTCAAGGGACTACTATGGCTACACCTTC.

V usage is TRBV6-5 and J usage is TRBJ2-5; TRBD2 aligns across 7 bases. The CDR3 length is 12 residues. CDR1 and CDR2 (germline): MNHEY, SVGAGI. Trimming cost V 8 bases and J 4 bases; bases outside gene matches: 4. The CDR3 DNA reads as TGTGCCAGCGGGTTAGCGGGAGAGACCCAGTACTTC. This sequence encodes CASGLAGETQYF.

The rearrangement uses TRBV4-1 and TRBJ2-2; 10 nucleotides line up with TRBD2. The ends lost 1 base at V and 6 bases at J; junction bases unmatched: 5. This CDR3 is 16 amino acids long. Germline CDR1 reads MGHRA; CDR2 reads YSYEKL. In nucleotides, the CDR3 is TGCGCCAGCAGCCAAGGAACTAGCGGGACGTCCGGGGAGCTGTTTTTT. This gives the protein CASSQGTSGTSGELFF.

V gene TRBV27 combines with J gene TRBJ2-2; D gene unclear. Per the germline V gene, CDR1 is MNHEY and CDR2 is SMNVEV (reference sequence). The CDR3 sequence is 12 residues long. Trimming removed 10 bases at V and 5 bases at J, with 11 bases between. The CDR3 here is CATQDFTGELFF. CDR3 bases: TGTGCCACCCAGGATTTTACCGGGGAGCTGTTTTTT.